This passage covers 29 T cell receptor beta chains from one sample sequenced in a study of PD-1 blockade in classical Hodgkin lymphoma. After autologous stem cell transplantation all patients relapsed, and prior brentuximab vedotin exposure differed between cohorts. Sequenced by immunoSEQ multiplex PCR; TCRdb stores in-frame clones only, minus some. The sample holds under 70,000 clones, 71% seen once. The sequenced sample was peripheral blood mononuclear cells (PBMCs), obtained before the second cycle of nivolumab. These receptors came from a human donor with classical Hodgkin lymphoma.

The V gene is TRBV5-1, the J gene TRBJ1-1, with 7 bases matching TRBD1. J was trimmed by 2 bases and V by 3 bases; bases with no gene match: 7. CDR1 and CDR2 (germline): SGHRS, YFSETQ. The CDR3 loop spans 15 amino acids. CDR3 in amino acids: CASSSGWDSNTEAFF. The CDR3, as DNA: TGCGCCAGCAGCTCTGGGTGGGACAGTAACACTGAAGCTTTCTTT.

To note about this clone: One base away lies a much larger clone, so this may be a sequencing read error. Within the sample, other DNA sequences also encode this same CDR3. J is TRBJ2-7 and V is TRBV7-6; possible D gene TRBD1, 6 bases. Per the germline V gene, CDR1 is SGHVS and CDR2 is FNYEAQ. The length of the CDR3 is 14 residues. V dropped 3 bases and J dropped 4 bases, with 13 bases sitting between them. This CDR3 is CASSLGDNPYEQYF. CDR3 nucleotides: TGTGCCAGCAGCTTGGGGGACAATCCTTACGAGCAGTACTTC.

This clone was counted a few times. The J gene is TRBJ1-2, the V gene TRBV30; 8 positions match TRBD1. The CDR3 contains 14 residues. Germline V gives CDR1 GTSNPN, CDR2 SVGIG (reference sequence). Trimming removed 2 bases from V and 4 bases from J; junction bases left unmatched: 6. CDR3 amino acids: CAWSSTGVLYGYTF. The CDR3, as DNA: TGTGCCTGGAGTTCGACAGGGGTCCTCTATGGCTACACCTTC.

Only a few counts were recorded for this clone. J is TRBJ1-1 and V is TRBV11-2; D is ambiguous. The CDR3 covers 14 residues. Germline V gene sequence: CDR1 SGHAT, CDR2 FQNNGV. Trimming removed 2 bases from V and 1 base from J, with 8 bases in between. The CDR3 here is CASSLPAGNTEAFF. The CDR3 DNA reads TGTGCCAGCAGCTTACCCGCAGGGAACACTGAAGCTTTCTTT. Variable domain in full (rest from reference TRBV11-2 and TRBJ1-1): EAGVAQSPRYKIIEKRQSVAFWCNPISGHATLYWYQQILGQGPKLLIQFQNNGVVDDSQLPKDRFSAERLKGVDSTLKIQPAKLEDSAVYLCASSLPAGNTEAFFGQGTRLTVV.

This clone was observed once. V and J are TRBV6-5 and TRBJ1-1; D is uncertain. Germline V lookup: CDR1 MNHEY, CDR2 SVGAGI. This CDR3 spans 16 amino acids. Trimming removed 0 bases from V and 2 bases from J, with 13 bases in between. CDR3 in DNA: TGTGCCAGCAGTTACTCAATCGATAGGTTCAACACTGAAGCTTTCTTT. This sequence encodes CASSYSIDRFNTEAFF.

CDR3 loop: CASSPGGGRTYQPQHF. In nucleotides, the CDR3 is TGCGCCAGCAGCCCCGGGGGAGGGAGAACTTATCAGCCCCAGCATTTT. The chain has TRBV5-1 and TRBJ1-5, with D perhaps TRBD1 (5 bases). V gave up 4 bases and J gave up 5 bases, with 19 bases separating them. Germline CDR1 is SGHRS and CDR2 is YFSETQ. The CDR3 has 16 residues.

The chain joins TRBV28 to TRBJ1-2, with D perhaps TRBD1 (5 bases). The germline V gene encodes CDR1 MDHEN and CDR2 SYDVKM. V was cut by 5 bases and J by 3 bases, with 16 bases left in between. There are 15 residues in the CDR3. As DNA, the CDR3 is TGTGCCAGCAGTCCTGAGGGGTATAGTGACTATGGCTACACCTTC. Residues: CASSPEGYSDYGYTF.

As DNA, the CDR3 is TGCGCCAGCAGCCCCGGACAGGGGGCGTACAATGAGCAGTTCTTC. Encoded protein: CASSPGQGAYNEQFF. The chain links TRBV5-1 to TRBJ2-1, with 11 bases matching TRBD1. The germline CDR1 and CDR2 sequences are SGHRS and YFSETQ. This CDR3 comprises 15 residues. With V trimmed by 4 bases and J by 4 bases, 4 bases remained unmatched.

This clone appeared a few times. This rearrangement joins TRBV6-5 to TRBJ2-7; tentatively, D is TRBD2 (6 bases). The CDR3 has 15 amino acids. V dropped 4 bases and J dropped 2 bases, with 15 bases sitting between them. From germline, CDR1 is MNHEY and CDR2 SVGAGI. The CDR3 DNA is TGTGCCAGCAGTTTGGATAGCGGATCGGCCTACGAGCAGTACTTC. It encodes CASSLDSGSAYEQYF.

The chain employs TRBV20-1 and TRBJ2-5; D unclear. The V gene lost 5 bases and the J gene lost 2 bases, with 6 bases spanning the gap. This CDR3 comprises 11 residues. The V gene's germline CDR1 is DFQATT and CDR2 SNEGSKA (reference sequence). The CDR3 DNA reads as TGCAGTGCTTGCGAACAAGAGACCCAGTACTTC. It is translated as CSACEQETQYF.

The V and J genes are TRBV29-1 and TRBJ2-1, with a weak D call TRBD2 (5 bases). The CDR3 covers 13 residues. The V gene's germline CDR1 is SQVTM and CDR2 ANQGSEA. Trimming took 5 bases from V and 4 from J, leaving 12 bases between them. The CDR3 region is CSVHGENYNEQFF. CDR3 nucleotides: TGCAGCGTTCACGGGGAGAATTACAATGAGCAGTTCTTC.

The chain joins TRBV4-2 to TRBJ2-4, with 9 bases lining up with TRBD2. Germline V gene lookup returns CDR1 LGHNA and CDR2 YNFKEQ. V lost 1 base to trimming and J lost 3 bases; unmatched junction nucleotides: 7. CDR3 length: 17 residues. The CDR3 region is CASSQGRGGQNKNIQYF. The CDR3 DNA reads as TGTGCCAGCAGCCAAGGGCGGGGGGGCCAAAACAAAAACATTCAGTACTTC.

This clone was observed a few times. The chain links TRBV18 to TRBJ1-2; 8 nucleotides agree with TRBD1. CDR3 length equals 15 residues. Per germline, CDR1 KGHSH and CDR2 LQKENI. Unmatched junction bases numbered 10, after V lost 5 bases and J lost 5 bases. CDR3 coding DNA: TGTGCCAGCTCAGCGACGGGACAGGTGGTGTATGGCTACACCTTC. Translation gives CASSATGQVVYGYTF.

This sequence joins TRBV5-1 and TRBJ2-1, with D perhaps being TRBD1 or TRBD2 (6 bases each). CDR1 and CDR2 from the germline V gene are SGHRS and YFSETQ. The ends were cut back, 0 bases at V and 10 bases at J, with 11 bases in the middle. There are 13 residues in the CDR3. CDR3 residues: CASSLERGREQFF. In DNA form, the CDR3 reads TGCGCCAGCAGCTTGGAACGGGGGCGCGAGCAGTTCTTC.

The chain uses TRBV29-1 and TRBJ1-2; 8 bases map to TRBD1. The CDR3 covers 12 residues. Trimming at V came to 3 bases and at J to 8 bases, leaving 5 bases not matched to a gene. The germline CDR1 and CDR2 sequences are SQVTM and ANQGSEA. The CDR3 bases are TGCAGCGTTGATGACAGGGGCGGGGGCTACACCTTC. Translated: CSVDDRGGGYTF.

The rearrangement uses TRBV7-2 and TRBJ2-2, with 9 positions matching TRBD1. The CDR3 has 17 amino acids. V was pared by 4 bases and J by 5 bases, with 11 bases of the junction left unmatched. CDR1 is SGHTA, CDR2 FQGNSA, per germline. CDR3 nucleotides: TGTGCCAGCAGCTCTGGGGACAGGGCAAGAATAACCGGGGAGCTGTTTTTT. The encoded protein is CASSSGDRARITGELFF.

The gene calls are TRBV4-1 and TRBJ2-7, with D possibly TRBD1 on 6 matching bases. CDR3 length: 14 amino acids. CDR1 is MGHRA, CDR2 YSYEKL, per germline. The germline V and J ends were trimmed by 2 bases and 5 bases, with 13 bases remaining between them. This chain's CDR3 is CASSQSQGNDEQYF. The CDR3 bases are TGCGCCAGCAGCCAATCGCAGGGGAACGACGAGCAGTACTTC.

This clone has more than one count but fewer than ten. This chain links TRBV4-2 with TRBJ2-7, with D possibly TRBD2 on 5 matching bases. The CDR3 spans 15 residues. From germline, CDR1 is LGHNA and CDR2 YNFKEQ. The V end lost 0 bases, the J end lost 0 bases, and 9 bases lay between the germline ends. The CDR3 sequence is CASSQDRDYSYEQYF. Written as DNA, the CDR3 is TGTGCCAGCAGCCAAGATCGAGACTACTCCTACGAGCAGTACTTC.

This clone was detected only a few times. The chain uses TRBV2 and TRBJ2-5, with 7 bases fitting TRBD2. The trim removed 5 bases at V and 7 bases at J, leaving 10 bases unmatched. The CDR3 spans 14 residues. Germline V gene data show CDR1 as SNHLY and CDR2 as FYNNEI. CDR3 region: CASSIAGSDGTQYF. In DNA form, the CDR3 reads TGTGCCAGCAGTATAGCGGGTTCTGACGGGACCCAGTACTTC.

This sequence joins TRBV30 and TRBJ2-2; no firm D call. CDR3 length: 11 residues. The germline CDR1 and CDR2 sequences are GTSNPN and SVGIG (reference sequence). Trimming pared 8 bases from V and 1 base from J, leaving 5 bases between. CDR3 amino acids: CARRNTGELFF. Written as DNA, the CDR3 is TGTGCCCGGCGGAACACCGGGGAGCTGTTTTTT.

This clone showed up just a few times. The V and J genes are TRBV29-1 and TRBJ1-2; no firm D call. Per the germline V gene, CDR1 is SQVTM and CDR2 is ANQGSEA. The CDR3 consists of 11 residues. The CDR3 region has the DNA TGCAGTGGGGAACGGGGCTATGGCTACACCTTC. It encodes CSGERGYGYTF.

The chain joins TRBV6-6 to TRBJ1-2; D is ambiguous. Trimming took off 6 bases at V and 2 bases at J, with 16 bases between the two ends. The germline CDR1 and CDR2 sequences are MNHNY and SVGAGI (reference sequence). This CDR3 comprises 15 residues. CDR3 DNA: TGTGCCAGCAGCCCGAACAGCGGGGTAAACTATGGCTACACCTTC. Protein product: CASSPNSGVNYGYTF.

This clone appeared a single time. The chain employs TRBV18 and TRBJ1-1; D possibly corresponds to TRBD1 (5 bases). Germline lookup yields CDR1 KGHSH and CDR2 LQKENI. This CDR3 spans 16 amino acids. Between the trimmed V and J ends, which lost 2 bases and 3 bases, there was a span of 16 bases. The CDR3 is CASSPYNRRGDTEAFF. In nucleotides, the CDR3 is TGTGCCAGCTCACCATATAACAGGCGGGGGGACACTGAAGCTTTCTTT.

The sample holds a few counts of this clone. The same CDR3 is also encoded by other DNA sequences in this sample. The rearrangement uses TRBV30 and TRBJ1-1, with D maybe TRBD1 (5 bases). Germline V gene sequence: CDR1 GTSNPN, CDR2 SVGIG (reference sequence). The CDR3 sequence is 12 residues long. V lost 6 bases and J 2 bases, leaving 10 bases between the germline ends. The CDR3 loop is CACGTLNTEAFF. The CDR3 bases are TGTGCCTGCGGGACTTTAAACACTGAAGCTTTCTTT.

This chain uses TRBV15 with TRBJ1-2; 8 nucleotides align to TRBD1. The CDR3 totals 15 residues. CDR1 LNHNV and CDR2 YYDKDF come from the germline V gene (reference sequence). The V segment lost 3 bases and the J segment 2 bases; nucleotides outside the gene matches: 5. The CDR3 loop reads CATSRDRVENYGYTF. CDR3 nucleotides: TGTGCCACCAGCAGGGACAGGGTCGAAAACTATGGCTACACCTTC.

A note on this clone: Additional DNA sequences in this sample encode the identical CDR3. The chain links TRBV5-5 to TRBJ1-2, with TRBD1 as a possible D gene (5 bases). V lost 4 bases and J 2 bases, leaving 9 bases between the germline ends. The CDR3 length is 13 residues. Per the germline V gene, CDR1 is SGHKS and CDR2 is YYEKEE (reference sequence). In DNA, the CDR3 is TGTGCCAGCAGCCTCGGGGGGAACTATGGCTACACCTTC. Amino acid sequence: CASSLGGNYGYTF.

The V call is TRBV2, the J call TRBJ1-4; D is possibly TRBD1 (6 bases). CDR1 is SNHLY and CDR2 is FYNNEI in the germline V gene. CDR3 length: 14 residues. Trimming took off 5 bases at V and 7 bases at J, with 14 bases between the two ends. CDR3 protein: CASSPGGAGEKLFF. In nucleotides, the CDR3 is TGTGCCAGCAGTCCGGGGGGCGCGGGTGAAAAACTGTTTTTT. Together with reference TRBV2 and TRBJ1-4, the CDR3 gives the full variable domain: EPEVTQTPSHQVTQMGQEVILRCVPISNHLYFYWYRQILGQKVEFLVSFYNNEISEKSEIFDDQFSVERPDGSNFTLKIRSTKLEDSAMYFCASSPGGAGEKLFFGSGTQLSVL.

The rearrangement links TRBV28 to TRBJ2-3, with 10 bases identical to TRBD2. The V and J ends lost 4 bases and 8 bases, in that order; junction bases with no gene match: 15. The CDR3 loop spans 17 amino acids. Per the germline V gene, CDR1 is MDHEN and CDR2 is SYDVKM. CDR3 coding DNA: TGTGCCAGCAGTTCCCTACTAGCGGGGAATTTAGGCGGTACGCAGTATTTT. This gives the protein CASSSLLAGNLGGTQYF.

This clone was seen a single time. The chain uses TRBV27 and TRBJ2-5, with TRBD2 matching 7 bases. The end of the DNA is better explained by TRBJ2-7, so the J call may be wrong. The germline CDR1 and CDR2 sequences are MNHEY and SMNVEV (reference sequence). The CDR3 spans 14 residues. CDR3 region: CASSLGNGGYEQYF. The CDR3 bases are TGTGCCAGCAGTTTGGGGAACGGGGGGTACGAGCAGTACTTC.